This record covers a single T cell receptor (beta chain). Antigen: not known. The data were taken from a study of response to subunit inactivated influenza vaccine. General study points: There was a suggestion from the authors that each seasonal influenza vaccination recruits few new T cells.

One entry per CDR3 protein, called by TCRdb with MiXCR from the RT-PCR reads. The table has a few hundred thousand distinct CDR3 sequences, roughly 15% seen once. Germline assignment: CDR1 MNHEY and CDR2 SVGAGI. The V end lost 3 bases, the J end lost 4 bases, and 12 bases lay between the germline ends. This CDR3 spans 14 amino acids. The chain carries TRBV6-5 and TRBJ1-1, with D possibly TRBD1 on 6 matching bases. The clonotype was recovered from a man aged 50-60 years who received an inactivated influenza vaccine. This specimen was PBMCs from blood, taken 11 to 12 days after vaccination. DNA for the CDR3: TGTGCCAGCAGTTATTCGGACAGTTTCACTGAAGCTTTCTTT. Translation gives CASSYSDSFTEAFF.